A selection of T cell receptor beta chains follows, all from one sample in a study of yellow fever vaccine responses in identical twins. TCRdb reprocessed the RT-PCR reads via MiXCR and lists one record per CDR3 protein. This sample carries more than 30,000 distinct CDR3 sequences, almost 60% of them seen once, and the ten largest clones take 4.5%. Material: T cells from blood (PBMCs), unsorted or a sorted subset (not recorded which), obtained before or after yellow fever vaccination (not recorded which). These receptors came from a woman aged 18-29 years who received the yellow fever vaccine. CDR3s include the opening cysteine and the closing phenylalanine or tryptophan. Fields, in order: J gene, V gene, clone size, CDR3 length, D gene, CDR3 protein, CDR3 DNA. The D gene is left open where the match is weak. Size is omitted from some rows. Given values are once, few, many or a class for expanded clones.

TRBJ1-2	TRBV20-1	.	13	.	CSARDQGIYGYTF	TGCAGTGCTAGAGATCAGGGGATCTATGGCTACACCTTC
TRBJ1-2	TRBV19	.	13	.	CASSASQNYGYTF	TGTGCCAGTAGTGCTTCTCAGAACTATGGCTACACCTTC
TRBJ1-2	TRBV11-1	.	9	.	CARCYGYTF	TGTGCCAGGTGCTATGGCTACACCTTC
TRBJ2-3	TRBV6-7	.	14	.	CASTVRQSTDTQYF	TGTGCCAGCACTGTGAGGCAAAGCACAGATACGCAGTATTTT
TRBJ2-2	TRBV28	.	15	.	CASSLYREGSGELFF	TGTGCCAGCAGTTTATACAGGGAGGGCTCCGGGGAGCTGTTTTTT
TRBJ2-1	TRBV19	.	13	TRBD2	CASKTGGSNEQFF	TGTGCCAGTAAGACGGGAGGTTCAAATGAGCAGTTCTTC
TRBJ2-7	TRBV12-3/TRBV12-4	few	14	TRBD1	CASSIDRVRGEQYF	TGTGCCAGCAGTATCGACAGGGTTCGGGGCGAGCAGTACTTC
TRBJ2-4	TRBV11-3	.	15	.	CASSLLTLLPNIQYF	TGTGCCAGCAGCCTACTGACGCTGCTTCCAAACATTCAGTACTTC
TRBJ2-7	TRBV29-1	.	13	TRBD1	CSVTGTVPYEQYF	TGCAGCGTGACCGGGACAGTTCCTTACGAGCAGTACTTC
TRBJ1-5	TRBV20-1	.	14	TRBD1	CSVHRQGRNQPQHF	TGCAGTGTGCACAGACAGGGCAGGAATCAGCCCCAGCATTTT
TRBJ2-3	TRBV10-3	.	12	.	CAISETQDTQYF	TGTGCCATCAGTGAGACCCAGGATACGCAGTATTTT
TRBJ2-1	TRBV29-1	once	13	.	CSVYEGPYNEQFF	TGCAGCGTTTATGAAGGACCTTACAATGAGCAGTTCTTC
TRBJ2-1	TRBV12-5	.	14	TRBD1	CASGLVGTATEQFF	TGTGCTAGTGGTTTGGTAGGGACAGCCACTGAGCAGTTCTTC
TRBJ1-5	TRBV19	.	16	.	CASSIRGQDSNQPQHF	TGTGCCAGTAGTATCCGGGGGCAAGATAGCAATCAGCCCCAGCATTTT
TRBJ2-1	TRBV7-3	.	15	TRBD2	CASSSTSGPYNEQFF	TGTGCCAGCAGCTCCACTAGCGGACCCTACAATGAGCAGTTCTTC
TRBJ2-1	TRBV11-2	few	18	.	CASSFEITVTLSYNEQFF	TGTGCCAGCAGCTTTGAGATCACAGTTACTCTTTCCTACAATGAGCAGTTCTTC
TRBJ1-1	TRBV11-2	once	16	.	CASSLLGGLSNTEAFF	TGTGCCAGCAGCCTTCTCGGGGGCCTGTCAAACACTGAAGCTTTCTTT
TRBJ2-3	TRBV27	.	13	.	CASSWVGGDTQYF	TGTGCCAGCAGTTGGGTTGGAGGTGATACGCAGTATTTT
TRBJ1-1	TRBV11-1	.	13	.	CASTFGGPTEAFF	TGTGCCAGCACCTTCGGGGGTCCCACTGAAGCTTTCTTT
TRBJ2-7	TRBV10-3	.	17	.	CAIGRVIGGQSSYEQYF	TGTGCCATCGGTCGGGTTATTGGGGGGCAAAGCTCCTACGAGCAGTACTTC
TRBJ1-1	TRBV7-6	few	16	TRBD1	CASSATTGPRNTEAFF	TGTGCCAGCAGCGCGACGACAGGGCCTCGGAACACTGAAGCTTTCTTT
TRBJ1-2	TRBV6-5	.	13	.	CASSYGPGNGYTF	TGTGCCAGCAGTTACGGACCAGGGAATGGCTACACCTTC